These 26 T cell receptor beta chains share one sample of origin, sequenced in a study of blood T cell repertoires in COVID-19. TCRdb's copy holds only in-frame clones and misses some; the assay was immunoSEQ multiplex PCR. The table shows fewer than 85,000 clones, with 60% to 80% occurring only once. Sequencing was carried out using peripheral blood. Source of these receptors: a man in his 70s with COVID-19, enrolled during active disease.

V usage is TRBV7-2 and J usage is TRBJ1-2; the D is unclear. Per germline, CDR1 SGHTA and CDR2 FQGNSA. The CDR3 extends over 12 amino acids. V was trimmed by 1 base and J by 5 bases, leaving 5 bases between them. CDR3 bases: TGTGCCAGCAGCTTAGACAGATATGGCTACACCTTC. It specifies CASSLDRYGYTF.

To note about this clone: Lacking the conserved final phenylalanine or tryptophan, this CDR3 likely reflects a read error. The DNA is left out, because the CDR3 cannot be placed on it with certainty; the CDR3 is given as TCRdb lists it. V is TRBV3-1 (or the pseudogene TRBV3-2) and J is TRBJ2-4; the D call TRBD1 from the table was never checked on the DNA. A total of 11 residues make up the CDR3, ends included. Per the germline V gene, CDR1 is LGHDT and CDR2 is YNNKEL (reference sequence). The CDR3 reads CASSLPGQGTL.

The chain employs TRBV5-6 and TRBJ2-5, with D uncertain. Germline V gene sequence: CDR1 SGHDT, CDR2 YYEEEE. V gave up 0 bases and J gave up 5 bases, with 14 bases separating them. The CDR3 is made up of 15 amino acids. The CDR3 DNA follows: TGTGCCAGCAGCTTGGGTGCAGGCGCGATGGAGACCCAGTACTTC. Encoded protein: CASSLGAGAMETQYF. The variable domain in full, with the rest retrieved from reference TRBV5-6 and TRBJ2-5, is DAGVTQSPTHLIKTRGQQVTLRCSPKSGHDTVSWYQQALGQGPQFIFQYYEEEERQRGNFPDRFSGHQFPNYSSELNVNALLLGDSALYLCASSLGAGAMETQYFGPGTRLLVL.

This clone has more than one count but fewer than ten. The J gene is TRBJ1-1, the V gene TRBV7-2, with TRBD1 identical over 8 bases. The CDR3 spans 15 residues. V lost 5 bases, J lost 4 bases, and 9 bases stayed unmatched. Germline assignment: CDR1 SGHTA and CDR2 FQGNSA. DNA of the CDR3: TGTGCCAGCAGCCCTACCCGGACAGGGAGCACTGAAGCTTTCTTT. This gives the protein CASSPTRTGSTEAFF.

This clone was seen more than once but under ten times. This chain connects TRBV2 to TRBJ1-5; weak D call: TRBD1 (6 bases). CDR3 length: 14 amino acids. Trimming pared 5 bases from V and 5 bases from J, leaving 13 bases between. Per germline, CDR1 SNHLY and CDR2 FYNNEI. CDR3 loop: CASSPQGSYQPQHF. CDR3 bases: TGTGCCAGCAGTCCACAGGGATCATATCAGCCCCAGCATTTT.

This clone was detected a few times. The rearrangement links TRBV27 to TRBJ1-3; TRBD1 matches at 7 bases. V shed 3 bases and J 0 bases; nucleotides not matched to a gene: 5. Germline V gene sequence: CDR1 MNHEY, CDR2 SMNVEV (reference sequence). The CDR3 covers 16 residues. The CDR3 DNA reads as TGTGCCAGCAGTTTGACAGGGTTGAGCTCTGGAAACACCATATATTTT. It specifies CASSLTGLSSGNTIYF.

This chain connects TRBV2 to TRBJ1-5; 7 bases agree with TRBD1. The junction had 16 bases not matched to a gene; V was cut back by 7 bases and J by 7 bases. Germline V gives CDR1 SNHLY, CDR2 FYNNEI. This CDR3 has 16 residues. This CDR3 reads CASTSPVTGTGQPQHF. The CDR3 nucleotides are TGTGCCAGCACCTCTCCTGTGACAGGGACGGGCCAGCCCCAGCATTTT.

J is TRBJ1-5 and V is TRBV4-2, with D possibly being TRBD1 (5 bases). Germline values: CDR1 LGHNA, CDR2 YNFKEQ. CDR3 length: 15 amino acids. The V and J ends lost 0 bases and 4 bases respectively, with 10 bases between them. The CDR3 DNA sequence: TGTGCCAGCAGCCAAGATAGCGGGGGGAATCAGCCCCAGCATTTT. As protein: CASSQDSGGNQPQHF.

The sample holds many counts of this clone. This chain links TRBV19 with TRBJ1-1, with 7 bases that match TRBD1. The germline V gene encodes CDR1 LNHDA and CDR2 SQIVND (reference sequence). This CDR3 region has 15 residues. The CDR3 reads CVSRGVSRGEAEAFF. CDR3 in DNA: TGTGTTTCGAGAGGAGTTAGCAGGGGGGAAGCTGAAGCTTTCTTT. Based on the CDR3 plus reference TRBV19 and TRBJ1-1, the full variable domain is DGGITQSPKYLFRKEGQNVTLSCEQNLNHDAMYWYRQDPGQGLRLIYYSQIVNDFQKGDIAEGYSVSREKKESFPLTVTSAQKNPTAFYLCVSRGVSRGEAEAFFGQGTRLTVV.

The chain has TRBV6-2 or TRBV6-3 and TRBJ2-7; 10 bases are shared with TRBD2. Germline V gene sequence: CDR1 MNHEY, CDR2 SVGEGT. The CDR3 sequence is 16 residues long. V lost 0 bases, J lost 6 bases, and 8 bases stayed unmatched. The CDR3 region has the DNA TGTGCCAGCAGTTACTCGGCTAGCGGGAGTTCCGGCGAGCAGTACTTC. Protein product: CASSYSASGSSGEQYF.

J is TRBJ1-5 and V is TRBV29-1; D is undetermined. The V end lost 4 bases, the J end lost 7 bases, and 14 bases lay between the germline ends. Germline CDR1 reads SQVTM; CDR2 reads ANQGSEA. This CDR3 is 13 amino acids long. The CDR3 region is CSVVGALGQPQHF. In DNA form, the CDR3 reads TGCAGCGTTGTTGGCGCCCTCGGGCAGCCCCAGCATTTT.

The chain links TRBV10-3 to TRBJ1-6; D is uncertain. The V end lost 6 bases, the J end lost 6 bases, and 6 bases lay between the germline ends. Per germline, CDR1 ENHRY and CDR2 SYGVKD. The CDR3 consists of 12 residues. CDR3 amino acids: CAISNSNSPLHF. The CDR3 DNA is TGTGCCATCAGCAACAGTAATTCACCCCTCCACTTT.

This clone was seen once. The rearrangement joins TRBV28 to TRBJ2-7; TRBD1 matches 9 bases. Germline V gene sequence: CDR1 MDHEN, CDR2 SYDVKM. The CDR3 contains 14 residues. Trimming cost V 7 bases and J 6 bases; bases outside gene matches: 10. The CDR3 region is CASIGGQGFGEQYF. The CDR3 coding sequence is TGTGCCAGCATAGGCGGACAGGGGTTCGGCGAGCAGTACTTC.

The chain employs TRBV2 and TRBJ1-5, with 7 bases that match TRBD1. Unmatched junction bases numbered 8, after V lost 4 bases and J lost 5 bases. The CDR3 loop spans 15 amino acids. CDR1 is SNHLY, CDR2 FYNNEI, per germline. This CDR3 is CASSGGWQGDQPQHF. In nucleotides, the CDR3 is TGTGCCAGCAGTGGTGGTTGGCAGGGGGATCAGCCCCAGCATTTT.

This clone was detected only a few times. V and J are TRBV7-3 and TRBJ2-7, with D possibly matching TRBD2 (6 bases). V lost 0 bases, J lost 0 bases, and 15 bases lay in between. The germline CDR1 and CDR2 sequences are SGHTA and FQGTGA. This CDR3 is 17 amino acids long. CDR3 nucleotides: TGTGCCAGCAGCTTAACATGTTGGGACTCTAGCTCCTACGAGCAGTACTTC. Encoded protein: CASSLTCWDSSSYEQYF.

The rearrangement joins TRBV11-3 to TRBJ2-3; D gene uncertain. Germline V gene data show CDR1 as SGHNT and CDR2 as YENEEA. The CDR3 is made up of 12 amino acids. V lost 1 base to trimming and J lost 5 bases, with 4 bases between them. Here the CDR3 reads CASSLVGDTQYF. DNA of the CDR3: TGTGCCAGCAGCTTAGTCGGAGATACGCAGTATTTT.

This rearrangement joins TRBV5-1 to TRBJ1-2; no reliable D call. From germline, CDR1 is SGHRS and CDR2 YFSETQ. The V gene lost 0 bases and the J gene lost 0 bases, with 6 bases spanning the gap. The CDR3 is 14 amino acids. CDR3 DNA sequence: TGCGCCAGCAGCTTGGGACACACTAACTATGGCTACACCTTC. It translates to CASSLGHTNYGYTF.

This chain links TRBV6-5 with TRBJ2-1, with 8 bases aligning to TRBD1. The CDR3 has 14 amino acids. CDR1 is MNHEY and CDR2 is SVGAGI in the germline V gene. The V segment lost 6 bases and the J segment 7 bases; nucleotides outside the gene matches: 8. The CDR3 sequence is CASRSIQGANEQFF. The CDR3 DNA is TGTGCCAGCAGAAGTATCCAGGGGGCTAATGAGCAGTTCTTC.

This chain connects TRBV25-1 to TRBJ1-6; TRBD1 matches 8 bases. The CDR3 covers 14 residues. Germline V gene sequence: CDR1 MGHDK, CDR2 SYGVNS. Trimming removed 7 bases from V and 13 bases from J; junction bases left unmatched: 12. The CDR3 sequence: CASTAGTGYAPLHF. The CDR3 nucleotides are TGTGCCAGCACAGCCGGGACAGGATACGCGCCCCTCCACTTT.

This clone was recorded only once. The chain couples TRBV4-1 to TRBJ1-2; TRBD1 matches at 9 bases. Trimming at V came to 3 bases and at J to 5 bases, leaving 13 bases not matched to a gene. Germline V gene lookup returns CDR1 MGHRA and CDR2 YSYEKL. The CDR3 sequence is 17 residues long. The chain's CDR3 is CASSQPTRQGEEYGYTF. The CDR3 coding sequence is TGCGCCAGCAGCCAGCCCACCAGACAGGGGGAAGAGTATGGCTACACCTTC.

The chain has TRBV7-2 and TRBJ1-5; 8 positions match TRBD1. CDR3 length: 13 residues. V lost 5 bases to trimming and J lost 7 bases; unmatched junction nucleotides: 4. Germline-derived CDR1 and CDR2 are SGHTA and FQGNSA. CDR3 coding DNA: TGTGCCAGCAGCGTACAGGGGGGCCAGCCCCAGCATTTT. Its translation: CASSVQGGQPQHF.

The chain joins TRBV20-1 to TRBJ1-2, with D uncertain. Trimming took off 3 bases at V and 6 bases at J, with 5 bases between the two ends. Germline V gene data show CDR1 as DFQATT and CDR2 as SNEGSKA (reference sequence). The CDR3 contains 10 residues. This chain's CDR3 is CSASLHGYTF. The CDR3 region has the DNA TGCAGTGCTAGTCTCCATGGCTACACCTTC.

The chain carries TRBV5-1 and TRBJ2-5, with 11 nucleotides matching TRBD1. There are 16 residues in the CDR3. Unmatched junction bases numbered 6, after V lost 0 bases and J lost 5 bases. In germline, CDR1 is SGHRS, CDR2 YFSETQ. The CDR3 here is CASSLVGQGVMETQYF. As DNA, the CDR3 is TGCGCCAGCAGCTTGGTGGGACAGGGGGTAATGGAGACCCAGTACTTC.

CDR3 bases: TGTGCCAGCAGCTTAAACCCCTACAGGGCTGCCTATGGCTACACCTTC. It is translated as CASSLNPYRAAYGYTF. This rearrangement joins TRBV7-2 to TRBJ1-2; D perhaps matches TRBD1 (6 bases). Trimming removed 2 bases at V and 4 bases at J, with 17 bases between. The CDR3 is 16 amino acids. Germline CDR1 SGHTA, CDR2 FQGNSA.

The chain links TRBV4-1 to TRBJ2-3; D is undetermined. V shed 2 bases and J shed 4 bases, with 13 bases lying between them. From germline, CDR1 is MGHRA and CDR2 YSYEKL. The CDR3 has 15 amino acids. The chain's CDR3 is CASSQLSILADTQYF. CDR3 sequence (DNA): TGCGCCAGCAGCCAATTGAGTATCCTCGCAGATACGCAGTATTTT.

J is TRBJ1-2 and V is TRBV7-9, with 9 bases lining up with TRBD1. The CDR3 consists of 16 residues. Germline values: CDR1 SEHNR, CDR2 FQNEAQ (reference sequence). Unmatched junction bases numbered 11, after V lost 1 base and J lost 8 bases. CDR3 DNA sequence: TGTGCCAGCAGCTTAGGCTCAAGGGACAGGGTTCGCGGCTACACCTTC. It codes for CASSLGSRDRVRGYTF. Supplemented by reference TRBV7-9 and TRBJ1-2, the full variable domain reads DTGVSQNPRHKITKRGQNVTFRCDPISEHNRLYWYRQTLGQGPEFLTYFQNEAQLEKSRLLSDRFSAERPKGSFSTLEIQRTEQGDSAMYLCASSLGSRDRVRGYTFGSGTRLTVV.